The next 29 T cell receptor beta chains were all read from a single sample in a study of a mutant IDH1 vaccine in newly diagnosed glioma. This sample's time point: week 47, end of study. Vaccination used 300 ug of mutant IDH1 20-mer peptide per dose, with topical imiquimod. Their cognate antigens are unknown. TCRdb keeps only in-frame clones here, not all; method: immunoSEQ multiplex PCR. The table includes some 56,000 clones, around three quarters detected once. The specimen was PBMCs, collected from a glioma patient whose treatment included an IDH1 peptide vaccine. These receptors originate from a man aged 50 or older with glioma.

The V gene is TRBV4-3, the J gene TRBJ2-7; D not certain. The CDR3 loop spans 14 amino acids. Per the germline V gene, CDR1 is LGHNA and CDR2 is YSLEER. The V end was cut by 0 bases, the J end by 1 base, with 7 bases between. As DNA, the CDR3 is TGCGCCAGCAGCCAAGAAGGGTCTTCCTACGAGCAGTACTTC. Protein sequence: CASSQEGSSYEQYF.

This clone was seen more than once but under ten times. The chain is built from TRBV6-5 and TRBJ1-5; 7 bases are a match to TRBD1. This CDR3 spans 14 amino acids. CDR1 MNHEY and CDR2 SVGAGI come from the germline V gene. V shed 6 bases and J 4 bases; nucleotides not matched to a gene: 6. The CDR3 DNA reads as TGTGCCAGCAGAACCGGGACAGCAAATCAGCCCCAGCATTTT. It yields the protein CASRTGTANQPQHF.

The chain links TRBV18 to TRBJ2-7; 10 bases map to TRBD1. CDR3 length equals 15 residues. Germline lookup yields CDR1 KGHSH and CDR2 LQKENI. V lost 3 bases and J lost 0; bases outside the gene matches: 2. CDR3 DNA: TGTGCCAGCTCACCCGGACAGGGGGGCTCCTACGAGCAGTACTTC. Translated: CASSPGQGGSYEQYF.

This clone was seen just once. The genes are TRBV19 and TRBJ1-1, with TRBD1 matching over 7 bases. The V segment lost 3 bases and the J segment 6 bases; nucleotides outside the gene matches: 16. CDR3 length: 17 residues. CDR1 is LNHDA and CDR2 is SQIVND in the germline V gene (reference sequence). CDR3 DNA: TGTGCCAGTAGTATCTCGGACAGGCTCAACCGGATGGCTGAAGCTTTCTTT. Its translation is CASSISDRLNRMAEAFF.

This clone was detected once. The chain carries TRBV6-5 and TRBJ2-7; D is undetermined. This CDR3 has 14 amino acids. The V gene lost 0 bases and the J gene lost 2 bases, with 8 bases spanning the gap. The germline CDR1 and CDR2 sequences are MNHEY and SVGAGI. Here the CDR3 reads CASSYSSLTYEQYF. DNA of the CDR3: TGTGCCAGCAGTTACTCGAGCCTGACCTACGAGCAGTACTTC.

This sequence joins TRBV7-3 and TRBJ1-1; TRBD1 is a possible D gene (5 bases). Per the germline V gene, CDR1 is SGHTA and CDR2 is FQGTGA. V lost 5 bases and J 7 bases, leaving 17 bases between the germline ends. CDR3 size: 14 residues. CDR3 nucleotides: TGTGCCAGCAGCCCTTTATATGGGGGAGGTGAAGCTTTCTTT. This translates into CASSPLYGGGEAFF.

By frequency in the sample, this clone is medium-sized. The chain joins TRBV29-1 to TRBJ2-3; the D gene is possibly TRBD1 (5 bases). The CDR3 is 12 residues long. The germline V gene encodes CDR1 SQVTM and CDR2 ANQGSEA. V lost 3 bases and J 1 base, leaving 5 bases between the germline ends. The CDR3 nucleotides are TGCAGCGTTGACAGGGGCACAGATACGCAGTATTTT. It is translated as CSVDRGTDTQYF.

V is TRBV6-5 and J is TRBJ2-3, with 7 bases matching TRBD2. V shed 2 bases and J 0 bases; nucleotides not matched to a gene: 2. Germline CDR1 is MNHEY and CDR2 is SVGAGI. The CDR3 consists of 15 residues. The CDR3 loop is CASSYERGSTDTQYF. CDR3 nucleotides: TGTGCCAGCAGTTACGAGCGGGGTAGCACAGATACGCAGTATTTT.

The rearrangement uses TRBV9 and TRBJ1-1, with D hard to call. This CDR3 is built from 13 residues. The ends were cut back, 0 bases at V and 4 bases at J, with 7 bases in the middle. CDR1 and CDR2 (germline): SGDLS, YYNGEE. The CDR3 region has the DNA TGTGCCAGCAGCGTAGCCTGGGGCACTGAAGCTTTCTTT. Residues: CASSVAWGTEAFF.

V and J are TRBV7-9 and TRBJ2-3; D is unclear. The CDR3 runs 12 residues. Germline V gene lookup returns CDR1 SEHNR and CDR2 FQNEAQ (reference sequence). Trimming pared 4 bases from V and 5 bases from J, leaving 7 bases between. The CDR3 here is CASSYLGDTQYF. CDR3 DNA: TGTGCCAGCAGCTATCTCGGAGATACGCAGTATTTT.

The table lists this clone with a count of one. The chain joins TRBV9 to TRBJ2-2; tentatively, D is TRBD1 (6 bases). V dropped 4 bases and J dropped 9 bases, with 16 bases sitting between them. Germline V gene sequence: CDR1 SGDLS, CDR2 YYNGEE. This CDR3 region has 14 residues. The CDR3 DNA is TGTGCCAGCAGCCCCACCGGACAGTACCGGGAGCTGTTTTTT. It encodes CASSPTGQYRELFF.

The chain is built from TRBV10-3 and TRBJ2-7; D possibly corresponds to TRBD1 (6 bases). This CDR3 is 14 amino acids long. The V gene's germline CDR1 is ENHRY and CDR2 SYGVKD. Trimming shortened V by 6 bases and J by 2 bases, and 14 bases separated the two germline ends. For the CDR3, the DNA is TGTGCCATCAGGCCCGGACAGTCGGCCTACGAGCAGTACTTC. Encoded protein: CAIRPGQSAYEQYF.

The V call is TRBV5-6, the J call TRBJ1-6; D not certain. The germline gives CDR1 SGHDT, CDR2 YYEEEE. Trimming pared 2 bases from V and 5 bases from J, leaving 11 bases between. This CDR3 region has 15 residues. The CDR3 loop is CASSLSRYDNSPLHF. The CDR3 coding sequence is TGTGCCAGCAGCTTAAGCAGATACGATAATTCACCCCTCCACTTT. Filled out from reference TRBV5-6 and TRBJ1-6, the complete variable domain reads DAGVTQSPTHLIKTRGQQVTLRCSPKSGHDTVSWYQQALGQGPQFIFQYYEEEERQRGNFPDRFSGHQFPNYSSELNVNALLLGDSALYLCASSLSRYDNSPLHFGNGTRLTVT.

This clone showed up just a few times. This chain uses TRBV7-8 with TRBJ1-1; the D gene is possibly TRBD1 (6 bases). Trimming cost V 1 base and J 5 bases, with 11 bases left between them. The length of the CDR3 is 14 residues. Germline CDR1 and CDR2: SGHVS and FQNEAQ. The CDR3 reads CASSLGGGRTEAFF. The CDR3 DNA reads TGTGCCAGCAGCTTAGGAGGGGGTCGAACTGAAGCTTTCTTT.

The rearrangement uses TRBV5-1 and TRBJ1-2; TRBD1 agrees at 11 bases. Germline V gene data show CDR1 as SGHRS and CDR2 as YFSETQ. Trimming took 1 base from V and 6 from J; bases not matched to a gene: 8. The CDR3 totals 16 residues. CDR3 nucleotide sequence: TGCGCCAGCAGCTTGCGGACAGGGGGCAATCCGGATGGCTACACCTTC. This codes for CASSLRTGGNPDGYTF.

The rearrangement joins TRBV9 to TRBJ2-5, with D hard to call. This CDR3 has 16 residues. Trimming took 4 bases from V and 5 from J, leaving 21 bases between them. Per the germline V gene, CDR1 is SGDLS and CDR2 is YYNGEE. The CDR3 loop is CASSPRRAGQVETQYF. The CDR3 region has the DNA TGTGCCAGCAGCCCTCGCCGGGCCGGGCAGGTTGAGACCCAGTACTTC.

This sequence joins TRBV10-2 and TRBJ2-2, with D unresolved. The germline V and J ends were trimmed by 7 bases and 3 bases, with 12 bases remaining between them. This CDR3 comprises 14 residues. CDR1 is WSHSY, CDR2 SAAADI, per germline. For the CDR3, the DNA is TGCGCCAGCACTTCGGACCGATACACCGGGGAGCTGTTTTTT. Translating gives CASTSDRYTGELFF.

This chain connects TRBV10-3 to TRBJ1-1, with 7 bases that match TRBD1. CDR3 length: 14 amino acids. J lost 0 bases, V lost 4 bases, and 2 bases had no gene match. The germline V gene has CDR1 ENHRY and CDR2 SYGVKD. CDR3 in DNA: TGTGCCATCAGTGGACAGGGCATGAACACTGAAGCTTTCTTT. Protein: CAISGQGMNTEAFF.

The chain recombines TRBV4-2 with TRBJ2-7; maybe TRBD2 (6 bases). Germline V gene sequence: CDR1 LGHNA, CDR2 YNFKEQ. Deletions cut 0 bases from V and 0 bases from J, with 9 bases between. This CDR3 has 15 amino acids. Here the CDR3 reads CASSQETSGSYEQYF. The CDR3 coding sequence is TGTGCCAGCAGCCAAGAGACTAGTGGCTCCTACGAGCAGTACTTC.

The chain has TRBV6-5 and TRBJ1-6, with D unclear. The CDR3 consists of 14 residues. Germline V gene data show CDR1 as MNHEY and CDR2 as SVGAGI. The V and J ends lost 1 base and 9 bases respectively, with 10 bases between them. The CDR3 DNA follows: TGTGCCAGCAGTTACTGGGGATTCGGTTCACCCCTCCACTTT. It is translated as CASSYWGFGSPLHF.

Only a few counts were recorded for this clone. This sequence joins TRBV11-2 and TRBJ2-2; 7 bases line up with TRBD2. J was trimmed by 5 bases and V by 2 bases; bases with no gene match: 5. Germline CDR1 reads SGHAT; CDR2 reads FQNNGV. This CDR3 is 15 amino acids long. The CDR3 sequence: CASSLIREGTGELFF. CDR3 sequence (DNA): TGTGCCAGCAGCTTAATAAGGGAGGGGACCGGGGAGCTGTTTTTT. The entire variable domain, with the rest obtained from reference TRBV11-2 and TRBJ2-2, is as follows: EAGVAQSPRYKIIEKRQSVAFWCNPISGHATLYWYQQILGQGPKLLIQFQNNGVVDDSQLPKDRFSAERLKGVDSTLKIQPAKLEDSAVYLCASSLIREGTGELFFGEGSRLTVL.

This chain joins TRBV29-1 and TRBJ2-2; D ambiguous. Germline CDR1 reads SQVTM; CDR2 reads ANQGSEA. Deletions cut 4 bases from V and 5 bases from J, with 8 bases between. The CDR3 covers 12 residues. The CDR3, as DNA: TGCAGCGTTGGATTGGGTACCGGGGAGCTGTTTTTT. Protein: CSVGLGTGELFF.

The rearrangement joins TRBV7-2 to TRBJ2-7; 10 bases line up with TRBD2. The trim removed 1 base at V and 1 base at J, leaving 7 bases unmatched. Looked up from germline, CDR1 is SGHTA and CDR2 is FQGNSA. This CDR3 has 17 amino acids. CDR3 amino acids: CASSLVSIAGGSYEQYF. The CDR3 region has the DNA TGTGCCAGCAGCTTAGTGTCCATAGCGGGGGGTTCCTACGAGCAGTACTTC.

This chain joins TRBV19 and TRBJ1-2, with TRBD1 as a possible D gene (5 bases). Germline CDR1 is LNHDA and CDR2 is SQIVND (reference sequence). With 5 bases removed from V and 0 bases from J, the gap between germline ends came to 13 bases. The length of the CDR3 is 15 residues. As DNA, the CDR3 is TGTGCCAGTAGTCCTCAGGGAGGATCTAACTATGGCTACACCTTC. Translating gives CASSPQGGSNYGYTF.

The rearrangement uses TRBV28 and TRBJ2-7; TRBD1 is a possible D gene (5 bases). This CDR3 has 13 amino acids. The ends were cut back, 7 bases at V and 2 bases at J, with 12 bases in the middle. CDR1 is MDHEN, CDR2 SYDVKM, per germline. In nucleotides, the CDR3 is TGTGCCAGCAAAACAGGTCCGGCCTACGAGCAGTACTTC. As protein: CASKTGPAYEQYF.

This clone was counted between two and nine times. This rearrangement joins TRBV6-1 to TRBJ1-1; 10 positions match TRBD1. The trim removed 6 bases at V and 5 bases at J, leaving 6 bases unmatched. The CDR3 spans 14 residues. CDR1 is MNHNS and CDR2 is SASEGT in the germline V gene. The CDR3 protein is CASRETGGRTEAFF. Written as DNA, the CDR3 is TGTGCCAGCAGGGAGACAGGGGGCCGAACTGAAGCTTTCTTT.

The rearrangement uses TRBV20-1 and TRBJ2-3, with D perhaps matching TRBD1 (5 bases). V was trimmed by 6 bases and J by 7 bases, leaving 11 bases between them. The CDR3 sequence is 11 residues long. CDR1 is DFQATT, CDR2 SNEGSKA, per germline (reference sequence). CDR3 nucleotide sequence: TGCAGTGCCCTTCAGGGTAATACGCAGTATTTT. Encoded protein: CSALQGNTQYF.

This chain uses TRBV6-1 with TRBJ1-4; 7 bases are shared with TRBD1. With V trimmed by 6 bases and J by 2 bases, 6 bases remained unmatched. The CDR3 length is 15 residues. Germline V gives CDR1 MNHNS, CDR2 SASEGT. The CDR3 DNA is TGTGCCAGCAGCGAAACAGGGGCGACTAATGAAAAACTGTTTTTT. It specifies CASSETGATNEKLFF.

The chain carries TRBV29-1 and TRBJ1-2; D is uncertain. Germline V gene data show CDR1 as SQVTM and CDR2 as ANQGSEA. V gave up 4 bases and J gave up 2 bases, with 14 bases separating them. The CDR3 length is 14 residues. CDR3 coding DNA: TGCAGCGTTGCGCCCCAGCAGAACAACTATGGCTACACCTTC. It specifies CSVAPQQNNYGYTF. Together with reference TRBV29-1 and TRBJ1-2, the CDR3 gives the full variable domain: SAVISQKPSRDICQRGTSLTIQCQVDSQVTMMFWYRQQPGQSLTLIATANQGSEATYESGFVIDKFPISRPNLTFSTLTVSNMSPEDSSIYLCSVAPQQNNYGYTFGSGTRLTVV.